The clone carrying this T cell receptor (beta chain) appeared many times. This specimen comes from a study of blood T cell repertoires in COVID-19. As for the study in general: There were acute and convalescent COVID-19 samples, and they came from the United States, Italy and Spain. Sources were T cells, B-cell-depleted T cells, or PBMCs; the material itself was cDNA or gDNA.

Study processing details: Amplified reference gene primers provided the basis for estimating nucleated cell counts. Produced via immunoSEQ multiplex PCR; TCRdb's table is partial and in-frame only. Clone size and the V and J calls come from that table; the DNA yielded D and trimming. The sample records over 100,000 clones, roughly four fifths being singletons. Germline V gene lookup returns CDR1 MDHEN and CDR2 SYDVKM. The CDR3 has 13 amino acids. The V end was cut by 6 bases, the J end by 7 bases, with 16 bases between. The sample was peripheral blood. The receptor was isolated from an elderly woman with active or convalescent COVID-19. V is TRBV28 and J is TRBJ2-7; D may be TRBD2 (7 bases). CDR3 protein: CASRYEGGREQYF. The DNA for the CDR3 is TGTGCCAGCAGATACGAGGGGGGGCGGGAGCAGTACTTC. Full variable domain (missing parts from reference TRBV28 and TRBJ2-7): DVKVTQSSRYLVKRTGEKVFLECVQDMDHENMFWYRQDPGLGLRLIYFSYDVKMKEKGDIPEGYSVSREKKERFSLILESASTNQTSMYLCASRYEGGREQYFGPGTRLTVT.